The 29 T cell receptor beta chains in this list originate from one sample, sequenced in a study of cytomegalovirus exposure and HLA in healthy donors. PCR was performed using 60 Vbeta and 13 Jbeta primers. Using immunoSEQ multiplex PCR, the repertoire was profiled, and TCRdb retains in-frame clones only, with some absent. The sample has 150,000 to 200,000 clones; over 75% are singletons. Sequenced: PBMCs. These receptors were collected from a woman aged 25 to 39 in good health and CMV-seronegative.

The gene calls are TRBV11-2 and TRBJ2-7, with TRBD1 as a possible D gene (6 bases). The CDR3 runs 15 residues. The V gene lost 1 base and the J gene lost 0 bases, with 10 bases spanning the gap. Germline V lookup: CDR1 SGHAT, CDR2 FQNNGV. DNA for the CDR3: TGTGCCAGCAGCTTAGTAGGGGACACCTCCTACGAGCAGTACTTC. Its protein is CASSLVGDTSYEQYF.

The genes are TRBV29-1 and TRBJ1-2, with 12 positions matching TRBD1. J lost 3 bases, V lost 6 bases, and 2 bases had no gene match. Germline-derived CDR1 and CDR2 are SQVTM and ANQGSEA. This CDR3 contains 13 residues. The CDR3 DNA reads TGCAGCGTACGGGACAGGGGGCACTATGGCTACACCTTC. The encoded protein is CSVRDRGHYGYTF.

The chain recombines TRBV9 with TRBJ2-7; TRBD1 agrees at 12 bases. Germline V gives CDR1 SGDLS, CDR2 YYNGEE. The CDR3 is 16 residues long. V shed 0 bases, J shed 5 bases, and the junction held 6 bases outside the gene matches. The CDR3: CASSVEAGTGGHEQYF. The CDR3 nucleotides are TGTGCCAGCAGCGTAGAGGCCGGGACAGGGGGCCACGAGCAGTACTTC. Combining the CDR3 with reference TRBV9 and TRBJ2-7 gives the whole variable domain DSGVTQTPKHLITATGQRVTLRCSPRSGDLSVYWYQQSLDQGLQFLIQYYNGEERAKGNILERFSAQQFPDLHSELNLSSLELGDSALYFCASSVEAGTGGHEQYFGPGTRLTVT.

CDR3 region: CASSLASTDTQYF. DNA of the CDR3: TGTGCCAGCAGCTTGGCATCCACAGATACGCAGTATTTT. The chain couples TRBV5-6 to TRBJ2-3; the D is unclear. Germline CDR1 SGHDT, CDR2 YYEEEE. V shed 0 bases and J shed 2 bases, with 4 bases lying between them. The CDR3 has 13 residues. The full variable domain, completed using reference TRBV5-6 and TRBJ2-3, is DAGVTQSPTHLIKTRGQQVTLRCSPKSGHDTVSWYQQALGQGPQFIFQYYEEEERQRGNFPDRFSGHQFPNYSSELNVNALLLGDSALYLCASSLASTDTQYFGPGTRLTVL.

In DNA, the CDR3 is TGTGCCAGCAGTCCGACAGGGTCTGGAAACACCATATATTTT. Translated, it gives CASSPTGSGNTIYF. The chain has TRBV6-6 and TRBJ1-3; 7 bases fit TRBD1. The germline CDR1 and CDR2 sequences are MNHNY and SVGAGI (reference sequence). This CDR3 is built from 14 residues. After removal of 5 bases from V and 1 base from J, the junction contained 2 bases not matched to a gene.

The rearrangement uses TRBV6-1 and TRBJ1-6, with 8 bases fitting TRBD1. The CDR3 is 13 residues long. Trimming cost V 6 bases and J 10 bases; bases outside gene matches: 5. CDR1 MNHNS and CDR2 SASEGT come from the germline V gene. CDR3 in amino acids: CASSEQGGSPLHF. The CDR3 DNA follows: TGTGCCAGCAGCGAACAGGGGGGATCACCCCTCCACTTT.

V usage is TRBV7-3 and J usage is TRBJ2-1; TRBD2 agrees at 9 bases. In germline, CDR1 is SGHTA, CDR2 FQGTGA. V lost 5 bases to trimming and J lost 7 bases; unmatched junction nucleotides: 12. This CDR3 is built from 16 residues. This CDR3 is CASSPERGASRNEQFF. The CDR3 DNA sequence: TGTGCCAGCAGCCCTGAGCGGGGGGCCTCACGAAATGAGCAGTTCTTC. The full variable domain, its missing parts supplied by reference TRBV7-3 and TRBJ2-1, is GAGVSQTPSNKVTEKGKYVELRCDPISGHTALYWYRQSLGQGPEFLIYFQGTGAADDSGLPNDRFFAVRPEGSVSTLKIQRTERGDSAVYLCASSPERGASRNEQFFGPGTRLTVL.

The rearrangement joins TRBV6-4 to TRBJ2-7, with 7 nucleotides matching TRBD1. From germline, CDR1 is MRHNA and CDR2 SNTAGT. After removal of 5 bases from V and 0 bases from J, the junction contained 4 bases not matched to a gene. This CDR3 has 14 residues. The CDR3 reads CASSPDRSSYEQYF. CDR3 DNA: TGTGCCAGCAGTCCGGACAGGAGCTCCTACGAGCAGTACTTC.

V and J are TRBV7-9 and TRBJ1-2; D is perhaps TRBD1 (6 bases). Germline-derived CDR1 and CDR2 are SEHNR and FQNEAQ (reference sequence). The CDR3 runs 13 residues. Between the trimmed V and J ends, which lost 4 bases and 5 bases, there was a span of 11 bases. The CDR3 DNA sequence: TGTGCCAGCAGCTCCGGGACATATTATGGCTACACCTTC. It yields the protein CASSSGTYYGYTF.

The chain combines TRBV7-2 with TRBJ2-3, with TRBD2 matching over 8 bases. The J segment lost 3 bases and the V segment lost 0 bases, leaving 8 bases of the junction unmatched. Germline CDR1 and CDR2: SGHTA and FQGNSA. The CDR3 loop spans 17 amino acids. This CDR3 is CASSLALTGGATDTQYF. DNA for the CDR3: TGTGCCAGCAGCTTAGCGCTGACCGGGGGGGCTACAGATACGCAGTATTTT. Variable domain in full (rest from reference TRBV7-2 and TRBJ2-3): GAGVSQSPSNKVTEKGKDVELRCDPISGHTALYWYRQSLGQGLEFLIYFQGNSAPDKSGLPSDRFSAERTGGSVSTLTIQRTQQEDSAVYLCASSLALTGGATDTQYFGPGTRLTVL.

This chain links TRBV14 with TRBJ2-7; 7 nucleotides align to TRBD2. Germline V gene sequence: CDR1 SGHDN, CDR2 FVKESK. Losses at the gene ends were 1 base for V and 6 bases for J; bases not matched to a gene: 6. The CDR3 length is 14 residues. The CDR3 loop reads CASSQVREIGEQYF. CDR3 nucleotides: TGTGCCAGCAGCCAAGTGCGGGAGATTGGCGAGCAGTACTTC.

The V gene is TRBV4-2, the J gene TRBJ1-2; TRBD1 matches at 10 bases. The V gene's germline CDR1 is LGHNA and CDR2 YNFKEQ. The CDR3 extends over 18 amino acids. Unmatched junction bases numbered 13, after V lost 0 bases and J lost 6 bases. CDR3: CASSQDRLRGQGRDGYTF. For the CDR3, the DNA is TGTGCCAGCAGCCAAGATCGATTAAGGGGACAGGGGAGGGATGGCTACACCTTC.

V and J are TRBV6-6 and TRBJ1-1; a weak D match, TRBD1 (5 bases). This CDR3 region has 14 residues. Trimming stripped 6 bases from V and 2 bases from J, with 13 bases between. CDR1 MNHNY and CDR2 SVGAGI come from the germline V gene (reference sequence). For the CDR3, the DNA is TGTGCCAGCAGCCAATCGACAGTTAACACTGAAGCTTTCTTT. This encodes CASSQSTVNTEAFF.

This chain connects TRBV29-1 to TRBJ1-2, with a possible D match to TRBD1 (6 bases). Germline V gives CDR1 SQVTM, CDR2 ANQGSEA. This CDR3 is 14 amino acids long. Trimming pared 2 bases from V and 4 bases from J, leaving 14 bases between. The DNA of the CDR3 is TGCAGCGTTGAACCACCAGGGGTTCTCTATGGCTACACCTTC. Protein: CSVEPPGVLYGYTF. The variable domain in full, with the rest retrieved from reference TRBV29-1 and TRBJ1-2, is SAVISQKPSRDICQRGTSLTIQCQVDSQVTMMFWYRQQPGQSLTLIATANQGSEATYESGFVIDKFPISRPNLTFSTLTVSNMSPEDSSIYLCSVEPPGVLYGYTFGSGTRLTVV.

The sample holds a few counts of this clone. This chain uses TRBV30 with TRBJ2-7; D is possibly TRBD2 (5 bases). CDR1 is GTSNPN and CDR2 is SVGIG in the germline V gene (reference sequence). V was pared by 2 bases and J by 0 bases, with 11 bases between. The CDR3 has 14 amino acids. The DNA of the CDR3 is TGTGCCTGGAGTCAGTGGGAGATCTCCTACGAGCAGTACTTC. The encoded protein is CAWSQWEISYEQYF.

In its sample, this clone was seen once. The chain has TRBV7-8 and TRBJ2-7; 14 bases agree with TRBD2. After removal of 5 bases from V and 2 bases from J, the junction contained 5 bases not matched to a gene. This CDR3 region has 16 residues. From germline, CDR1 is SGHVS and CDR2 FQNEAQ. DNA of the CDR3: TGTGCCAGCAGCCGCTTGACTAGCGGGGGGGCCTACGAGCAGTACTTC. The encoded protein is CASSRLTSGGAYEQYF.

This chain links TRBV4-2 with TRBJ2-7; tentative D call: TRBD1 (5 bases). Germline assignment: CDR1 LGHNA and CDR2 YNFKEQ. With 4 bases removed from V and 6 bases from J, the gap between germline ends came to 16 bases. This CDR3 has 14 amino acids. CDR3 sequence (DNA): TGTGCCAGCAGCCTTGGAAAGGGGCCACTCGAGCAGTACTTC. Its translation: CASSLGKGPLEQYF.

This clone has a handful of counts. V gene TRBV19 combines with J gene TRBJ2-5, with D perhaps TRBD1 (5 bases). Germline lookup yields CDR1 LNHDA and CDR2 SQIVND (reference sequence). The CDR3 is 13 residues long. Trimming stripped 7 bases from V and 1 base from J, with 10 bases between. The CDR3 protein is CASIKQGQETQYF. As DNA, the CDR3 is TGTGCCAGTATTAAGCAGGGCCAAGAGACCCAGTACTTC.

The chain is built from TRBV4-3 and TRBJ1-2; 9 bases map to TRBD1. Germline lookup yields CDR1 LGHNA and CDR2 YSLEER. The CDR3 is 18 amino acids. V trimming: 6 bases; J trimming: 0 bases; junction bases outside the gene matches: 14. CDR3 residues: CASRSSTGGRLTNYGYTF. The CDR3, as DNA: TGCGCCAGCAGGAGCAGTACAGGGGGCCGACTAACTAACTATGGCTACACCTTC.

This clone was recorded a few times. The chain joins TRBV6-1 to TRBJ2-7; the match to TRBD2 covers 11 bases. The germline gives CDR1 MNHNS, CDR2 SASEGT. V shed 6 bases and J 3 bases; nucleotides not matched to a gene: 1. The CDR3 has 13 residues. CDR3 loop: CASRTSGGYEQYF. In DNA, the CDR3 is TGTGCCAGCAGAACTAGCGGGGGCTACGAGCAGTACTTC.

The chain couples TRBV9 to TRBJ1-4; the D is unclear. V shed 4 bases and J shed 8 bases, with 12 bases lying between them. The CDR3 contains 13 residues. CDR1 and CDR2 from the germline V gene are SGDLS and YYNGEE. The CDR3 loop reads CASSPPYSEKLFF. The CDR3 DNA sequence: TGTGCCAGCAGCCCGCCCTACAGCGAAAAACTGTTTTTT.

V gene TRBV7-2 combines with J gene TRBJ1-1; D remains ambiguous. CDR1 and CDR2 (germline): SGHTA, FQGNSA. The V and J ends lost 4 bases and 8 bases respectively, with 20 bases between them. The CDR3 length is 15 residues. The CDR3 DNA reads TGTGCCAGCAGCTCCCGTACGAGAGACGGAGGAGAAGCTTTCTTT. It yields the protein CASSSRTRDGGEAFF.

This chain joins TRBV15 and TRBJ1-4, with TRBD1 as a possible D gene (6 bases). Germline CDR1 is LNHNV and CDR2 is YYDKDF (reference sequence). Trimming took 0 bases from V and 5 from J, leaving 10 bases between them. The CDR3 extends over 15 amino acids. The CDR3 nucleotides are TGTGCCACCAGCAGAGATCCAGGGGAAAATGAAAAACTGTTTTTT. Its translation is CATSRDPGENEKLFF.

The gene calls are TRBV15 and TRBJ1-2; TRBD1 aligns across 8 bases. The CDR3 covers 13 residues. J gave up 8 bases and V 5 bases, and 7 bases lay outside the gene matches. Germline V gene sequence: CDR1 LNHNV, CDR2 YYDKDF (reference sequence). CDR3 nucleotide sequence: TGTGCCACCAGCGGACAGGGAGTCGACGGCTACACCTTC. Translating gives CATSGQGVDGYTF.

V and J are TRBV29-1 and TRBJ2-7, with a possible D match to TRBD1 (6 bases). The CDR3 runs 13 residues. V gave up 4 bases and J gave up 0 bases, with 10 bases separating them. The germline V gene has CDR1 SQVTM and CDR2 ANQGSEA. The CDR3: CSVGAGASYEQYF. The CDR3 DNA follows: TGCAGCGTTGGGGCAGGGGCCTCCTACGAGCAGTACTTC.

This chain joins TRBV7-9 and TRBJ1-2; the match to TRBD1 covers 11 bases. With V trimmed by 2 bases and J by 4 bases, 3 bases remained unmatched. Germline CDR1 SEHNR, CDR2 FQNEAQ (reference sequence). The CDR3 totals 15 residues. The CDR3 DNA sequence: TGTGCCAGCAGCTTAAAAGGACAGGGGGCCTATGGCTACACCTTC. Its protein product is CASSLKGQGAYGYTF.

The rearrangement links TRBV11-2 to TRBJ2-7; 9 bases align to TRBD1. The J segment lost 0 bases and the V segment lost 6 bases, leaving 12 bases of the junction unmatched. Germline lookup yields CDR1 SGHAT and CDR2 FQNNGV. The CDR3 has 17 amino acids. CDR3 in amino acids: CASSSRRRDRASYEQYF. In nucleotides, the CDR3 is TGTGCCAGCAGTTCCCGCCGAAGGGACAGGGCCTCCTACGAGCAGTACTTC.

Written as DNA, the CDR3 is TGTGCCAGCACCCCGGAGATTGACACTGAAGCTTTCTTT. Encoded protein: CASTPEIDTEAFF. V gene TRBV2 combines with J gene TRBJ1-1; no definite D call. Germline lookup yields CDR1 SNHLY and CDR2 FYNNEI. V was cut by 7 bases and J by 3 bases, with 12 bases left in between. The CDR3 extends over 13 amino acids.

This clone was observed a handful of times. The J gene is TRBJ1-1, the V gene TRBV19; D not certain. With 7 bases removed from V and 8 bases from J, the gap between germline ends came to 17 bases. Germline CDR1 reads LNHDA; CDR2 reads SQIVND (reference sequence). CDR3 length: 13 amino acids. CDR3: CASIRPMGVEAFF. The DNA of the CDR3 is TGTGCCAGTATTCGTCCCATGGGAGTGGAAGCTTTCTTT.